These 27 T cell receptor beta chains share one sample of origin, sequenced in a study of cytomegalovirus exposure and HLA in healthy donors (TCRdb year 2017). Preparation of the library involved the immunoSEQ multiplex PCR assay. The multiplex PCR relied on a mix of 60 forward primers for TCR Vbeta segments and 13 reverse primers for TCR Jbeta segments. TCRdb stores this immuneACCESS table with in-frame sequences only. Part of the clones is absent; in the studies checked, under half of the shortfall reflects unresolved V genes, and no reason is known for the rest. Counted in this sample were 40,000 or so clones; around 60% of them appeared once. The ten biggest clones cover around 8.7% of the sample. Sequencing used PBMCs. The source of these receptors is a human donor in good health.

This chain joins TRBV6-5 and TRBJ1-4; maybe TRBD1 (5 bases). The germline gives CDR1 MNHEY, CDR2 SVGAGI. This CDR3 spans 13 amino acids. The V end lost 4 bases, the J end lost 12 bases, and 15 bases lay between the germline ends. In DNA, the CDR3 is TGTGCCAGCAGTTTGCGAGCAGGGAAGGAACTGTTTTTT. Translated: CASSLRAGKELFF.

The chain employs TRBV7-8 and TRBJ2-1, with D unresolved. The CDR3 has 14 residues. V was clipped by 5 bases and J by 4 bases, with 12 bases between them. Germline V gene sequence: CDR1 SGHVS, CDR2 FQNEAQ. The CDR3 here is CASSQDPRYNEQFF. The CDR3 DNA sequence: TGTGCCAGCAGCCAAGACCCTAGATACAATGAGCAGTTCTTC.

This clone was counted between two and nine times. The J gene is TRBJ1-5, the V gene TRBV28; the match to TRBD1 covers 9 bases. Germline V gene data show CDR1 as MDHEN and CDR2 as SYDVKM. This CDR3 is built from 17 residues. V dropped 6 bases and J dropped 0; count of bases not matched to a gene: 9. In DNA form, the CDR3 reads TGTGCCAGCAGAGACCGGGACAGGGCTTATAGCAATCAGCCCCAGCATTTT. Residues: CASRDRDRAYSNQPQHF.

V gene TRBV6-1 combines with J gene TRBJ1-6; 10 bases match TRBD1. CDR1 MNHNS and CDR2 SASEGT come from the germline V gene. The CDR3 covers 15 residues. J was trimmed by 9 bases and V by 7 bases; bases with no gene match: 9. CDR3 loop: CASNTRDRGFSPLHF. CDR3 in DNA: TGTGCCAGCAATACCAGGGACAGGGGTTTTTCACCCCTCCACTTT.

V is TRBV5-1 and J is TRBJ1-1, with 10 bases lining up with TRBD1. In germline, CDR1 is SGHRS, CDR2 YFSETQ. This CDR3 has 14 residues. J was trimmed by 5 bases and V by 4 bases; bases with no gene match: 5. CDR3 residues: CASSQDRGRTEAFF. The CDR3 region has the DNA TGCGCCAGCAGCCAGGACAGGGGGAGAACTGAAGCTTTCTTT.

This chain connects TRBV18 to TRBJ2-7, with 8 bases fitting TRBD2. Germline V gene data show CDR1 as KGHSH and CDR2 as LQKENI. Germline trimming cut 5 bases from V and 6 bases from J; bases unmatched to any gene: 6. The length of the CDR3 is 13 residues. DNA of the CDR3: TGTGCCAGCTCATCGGGGGGGCTTAGCGAGCAGTACTTC. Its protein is CASSSGGLSEQYF. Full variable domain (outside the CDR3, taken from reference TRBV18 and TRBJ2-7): NAGVMQNPRHLVRRRGQEARLRCSPMKGHSHVYWYRQLPEEGLKFMVYLQKENIIDESGMPKERFSAEFPKEGPSILRIQQVVRGDSAAYFCASSSGGLSEQYFGPGTRLTVT.

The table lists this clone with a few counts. DNA of the CDR3: TGCGCCACCAACGACGGAGCAAATGAAAAACTGTTTTTT. Its translation: CATNDGANEKLFF. V gene TRBV10-2 combines with J gene TRBJ1-4; unclear D gene. The V gene's germline CDR1 is WSHSY and CDR2 SAAADI. The CDR3 extends over 13 amino acids. Trimming cost V 10 bases and J 5 bases, with 14 bases left between them.

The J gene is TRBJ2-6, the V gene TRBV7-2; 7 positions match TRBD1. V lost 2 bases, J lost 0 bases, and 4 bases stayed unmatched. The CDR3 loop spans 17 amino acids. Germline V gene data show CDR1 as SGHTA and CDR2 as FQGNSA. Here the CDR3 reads CASSLRGQSSGANVLTF. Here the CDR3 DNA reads TGTGCCAGCAGCTTAAGGGGACAGAGCTCTGGGGCCAACGTCCTGACTTTC.

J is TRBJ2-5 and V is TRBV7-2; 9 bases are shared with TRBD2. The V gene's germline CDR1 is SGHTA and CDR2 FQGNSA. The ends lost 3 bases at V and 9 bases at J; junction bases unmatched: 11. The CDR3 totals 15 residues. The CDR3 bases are TGTGCCAGCAGCTTCGGCGGACTAGCGCTCGCGGCCCAGTACTTC. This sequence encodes CASSFGGLALAAQYF.

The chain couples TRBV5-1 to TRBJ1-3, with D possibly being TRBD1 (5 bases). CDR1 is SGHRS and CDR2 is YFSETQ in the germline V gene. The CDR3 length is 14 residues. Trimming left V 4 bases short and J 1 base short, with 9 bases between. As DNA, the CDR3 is TGCGCCAGCAGCCCTGGGGCATCTGGAAACACCATATATTTT. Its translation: CASSPGASGNTIYF.

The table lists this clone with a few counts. CDR3 sequence reads: CASSQIRGLYEQYF. As DNA, the CDR3 is TGTGCCAGCAGCCAAATCCGGGGGTTGTACGAGCAGTACTTC. This chain joins TRBV28 and TRBJ2-7; maybe TRBD2 (6 bases). Germline CDR1 is MDHEN and CDR2 is SYDVKM. The V gene lost 6 bases and the J gene lost 4 bases, with 16 bases spanning the gap. The CDR3 has 14 residues.

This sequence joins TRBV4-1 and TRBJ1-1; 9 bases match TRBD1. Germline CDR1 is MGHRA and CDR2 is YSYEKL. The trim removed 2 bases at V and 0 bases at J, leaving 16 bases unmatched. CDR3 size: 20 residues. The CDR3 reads CASSQKFTGQGQGVNTEAFF. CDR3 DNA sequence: TGCGCCAGCAGCCAAAAATTCACTGGACAGGGGCAGGGAGTGAACACTGAAGCTTTCTTT.

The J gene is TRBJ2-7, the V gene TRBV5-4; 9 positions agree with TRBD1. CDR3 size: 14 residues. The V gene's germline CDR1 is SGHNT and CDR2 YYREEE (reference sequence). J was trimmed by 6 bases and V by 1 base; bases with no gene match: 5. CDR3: CASSLPGQGREQYF. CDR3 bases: TGTGCCAGCAGCTTGCCGGGACAGGGTCGCGAGCAGTACTTC.

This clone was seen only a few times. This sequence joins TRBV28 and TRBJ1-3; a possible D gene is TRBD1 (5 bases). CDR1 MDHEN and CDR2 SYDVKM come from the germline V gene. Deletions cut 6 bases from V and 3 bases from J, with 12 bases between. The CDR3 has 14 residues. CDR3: CASSAGGDGNTIYF. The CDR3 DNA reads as TGTGCCAGCAGCGCGGGAGGGGATGGAAACACCATATATTTT.

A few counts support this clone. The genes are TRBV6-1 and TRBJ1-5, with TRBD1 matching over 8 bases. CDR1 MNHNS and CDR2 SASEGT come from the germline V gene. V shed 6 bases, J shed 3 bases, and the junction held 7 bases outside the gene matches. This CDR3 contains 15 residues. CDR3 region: CASRDRANYNQPQHF. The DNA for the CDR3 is TGTGCCAGCAGGGACAGGGCAAATTACAATCAGCCCCAGCATTTT.

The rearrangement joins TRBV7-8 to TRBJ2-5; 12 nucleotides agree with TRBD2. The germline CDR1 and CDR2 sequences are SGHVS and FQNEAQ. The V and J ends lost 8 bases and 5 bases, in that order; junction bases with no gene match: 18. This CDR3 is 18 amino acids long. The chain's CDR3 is CASPRGTLAGGRGETQYF. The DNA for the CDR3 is TGTGCCAGCCCGAGGGGAACACTAGCGGGGGGCCGGGGTGAGACCCAGTACTTC.

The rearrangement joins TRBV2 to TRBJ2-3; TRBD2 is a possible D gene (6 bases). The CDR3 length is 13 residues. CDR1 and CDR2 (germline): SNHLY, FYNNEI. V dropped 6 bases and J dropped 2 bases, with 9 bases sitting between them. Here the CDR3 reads CASRRGLTDTQYF. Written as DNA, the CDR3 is TGTGCCAGCAGGAGGGGACTCACAGATACGCAGTATTTT.

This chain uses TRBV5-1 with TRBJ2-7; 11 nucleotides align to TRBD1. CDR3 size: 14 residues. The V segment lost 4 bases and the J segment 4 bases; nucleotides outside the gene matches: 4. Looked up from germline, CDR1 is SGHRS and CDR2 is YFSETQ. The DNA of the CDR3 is TGCGCCAGCAGCCCGGGACAGGGGGTTTACGAGCAGTACTTC. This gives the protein CASSPGQGVYEQYF.

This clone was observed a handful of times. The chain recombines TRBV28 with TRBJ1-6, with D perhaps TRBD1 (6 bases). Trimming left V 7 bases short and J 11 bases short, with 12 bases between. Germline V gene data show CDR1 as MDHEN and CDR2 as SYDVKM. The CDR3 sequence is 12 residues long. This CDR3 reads CASKTQGTPLHF. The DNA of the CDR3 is TGTGCCAGCAAGACACAGGGCACACCCCTCCACTTT. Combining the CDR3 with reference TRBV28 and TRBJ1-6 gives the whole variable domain DVKVTQSSRYLVKRTGEKVFLECVQDMDHENMFWYRQDPGLGLRLIYFSYDVKMKEKGDIPEGYSVSREKKERFSLILESASTNQTSMYLCASKTQGTPLHFGNGTRLTVT.

The CDR3 DNA reads TGTGCCAGCAGCGCCCGGGGGGGGGCAGGGGCCGCCGGGGAGCTGTTTTTT. Translated: CASSARGGAGAAGELFF. V gene TRBV9 combines with J gene TRBJ2-2, with 8 bases aligning to TRBD2. V dropped 3 bases and J dropped 6; count of bases not matched to a gene: 13. CDR1 SGDLS and CDR2 YYNGEE come from the germline V gene. The CDR3 extends over 17 amino acids.

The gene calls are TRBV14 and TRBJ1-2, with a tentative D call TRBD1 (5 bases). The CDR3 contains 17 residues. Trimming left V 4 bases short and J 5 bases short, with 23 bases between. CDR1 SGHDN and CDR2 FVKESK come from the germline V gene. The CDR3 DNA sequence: TGTGCCAGCAGCCCAAGCTTCGGGGGACTCGGGGGGTATGGCTACACCTTC. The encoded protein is CASSPSFGGLGGYGYTF.

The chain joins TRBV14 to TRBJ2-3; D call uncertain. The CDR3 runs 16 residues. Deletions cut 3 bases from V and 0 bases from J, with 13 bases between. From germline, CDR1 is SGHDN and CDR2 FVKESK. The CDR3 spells CASSQLGAASTDTQYF. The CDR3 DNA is TGTGCCAGCAGCCAGCTAGGTGCGGCCAGCACAGATACGCAGTATTTT.

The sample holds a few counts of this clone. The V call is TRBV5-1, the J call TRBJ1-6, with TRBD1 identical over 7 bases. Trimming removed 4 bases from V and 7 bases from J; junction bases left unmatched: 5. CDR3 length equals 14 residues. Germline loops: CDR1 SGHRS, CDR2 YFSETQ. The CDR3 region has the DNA TGCGCCAGCAGCCGGGGACAGAGAAATTCACCCCTCCACTTT. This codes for CASSRGQRNSPLHF.

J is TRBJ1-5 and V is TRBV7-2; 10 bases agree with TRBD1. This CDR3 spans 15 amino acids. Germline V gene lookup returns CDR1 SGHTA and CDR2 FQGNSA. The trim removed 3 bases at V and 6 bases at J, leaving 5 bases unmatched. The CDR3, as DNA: TGTGCCAGCAGCTTTGGGACAGGGGAAGGTCAGCCCCAGCATTTT. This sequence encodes CASSFGTGEGQPQHF.

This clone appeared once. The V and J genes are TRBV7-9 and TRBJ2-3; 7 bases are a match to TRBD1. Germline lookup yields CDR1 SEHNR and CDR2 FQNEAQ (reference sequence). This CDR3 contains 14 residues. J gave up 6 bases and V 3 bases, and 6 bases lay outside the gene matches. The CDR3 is CASSFKGAPDTQYF. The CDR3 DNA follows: TGTGCCAGCAGCTTCAAGGGGGCCCCTGATACGCAGTATTTT.

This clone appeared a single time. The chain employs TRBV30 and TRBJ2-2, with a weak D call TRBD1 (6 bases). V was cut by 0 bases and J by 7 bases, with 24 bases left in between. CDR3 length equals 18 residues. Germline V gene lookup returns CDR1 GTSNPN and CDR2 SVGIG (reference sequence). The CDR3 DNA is TGTGCCTGGAGTGTACGGCCGTCCGGGCAGGGGTTGGTCGGGGAGCTGTTTTTT. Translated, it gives CAWSVRPSGQGLVGELFF.

The CDR3 bases are TGTGCCAGCACCCAGACGGAGAGCTCCTACGAGCAGTACTTC. Amino acid sequence: CASTQTESSYEQYF. The chain uses TRBV2 and TRBJ2-7; no clear D gene. This CDR3 region has 14 residues. The germline gives CDR1 SNHLY, CDR2 FYNNEI. The V end was cut by 7 bases, the J end by 0 bases, with 13 bases between.